Presented here are 19 T cell receptor beta chains from one specimen sequenced in a study of human T cells and chemical hapten exposure. TCRdb called the RACE reads again in MiXCR, with one record for every CDR3 protein. Of about 130,000 distinct CDR3 sequences listed, about 9% were seen once; the top ten hold 1.5% to 2%. Time point reported: healthy volunteer bleed at 2 weeks. The starting material, unfractionated whole blood, was used for total RNA extraction. The sample consisted of whole blood. These receptors originate from a male donor in good health. Some clones in this sample may be carry-over from other donors' samples.

In this sample, this clonotype turned up a few times. This chain links TRBV24-1 with TRBJ1-5; D may be TRBD1 (6 bases). This CDR3 is 14 amino acids long. The ends were cut back, 4 bases at V and 6 bases at J, with 12 bases in the middle. The germline V gene encodes CDR1 KGHDR and CDR2 SFDVKD. Here the CDR3 reads CATSDNTGFQPQHF. The DNA for the CDR3 is TGTGCCACCAGTGACAATACAGGGTTTCAGCCCCAGCATTTT.

This clonotype has a handful of counts. The CDR3 sequence is CASSRDPQDIQYF. CDR3 sequence (DNA): TGTGCCAGCAGTCGGGACCCCCAGGACATTCAGTACTTC. The J gene is TRBJ2-4, the V gene TRBV5-4; perhaps D is TRBD1 or TRBD2 (5 bases each). The CDR3 sequence is 13 residues long. Between the trimmed V and J ends, which lost 5 bases and 8 bases, there was a span of 14 bases. The germline gives CDR1 SGHNT, CDR2 YYREEE (reference sequence).

Of note for this clonotype: Possible read error: a much larger clone is one base away. This sequence joins TRBV10-3 and TRBJ2-1; no definite D call. The CDR3 spans 13 residues. Germline assignment: CDR1 ENHRY and CDR2 SYGVKD. CDR3 sequence (DNA): TGTACCACCCGTGACGGTAGCTACAATGAGCAGTTCTTC. Protein product: CTTRDGSYNEQFF.

Many counts were recorded for this clonotype. The rearrangement uses TRBV12-3 or TRBV12-4 and TRBJ2-2, with D perhaps TRBD1 or TRBD2 (5 bases each). This CDR3 has 13 residues. Trimming pared 5 bases from V and 6 bases from J, leaving 10 bases between. The CDR3: CASSLLGAGELFF. CDR3 DNA sequence: TGTGCCAGCAGTCTCCTGGGGGCCGGGGAGCTGTTTTTT.

The chain recombines TRBV11-2 with TRBJ2-5; D is possibly TRBD2 (5 bases). This CDR3 spans 14 amino acids. Trimming removed 8 bases at V and 4 bases at J, with 17 bases between. CDR1 and CDR2 (germline): SGHAT, FQNNGV. CDR3 protein: CASSAREWGETQYF. As DNA, the CDR3 is TGTGCCAGCTCAGCCCGGGAATGGGGAGAGACCCAGTACTTC.

This clonotype was seen a handful of times. The chain combines TRBV19 with TRBJ1-5; unclear D gene. This CDR3 comprises 14 residues. Germline CDR1 LNHDA, CDR2 SQIVND (reference sequence). V lost 6 bases to trimming and J lost 0 bases, with 9 bases between them. The CDR3 sequence: CASSKEYSNQPQHF. As DNA, the CDR3 is TGTGCCAGTAGCAAGGAATATAGCAATCAGCCCCAGCATTTT.

The chain combines TRBV5-4 with TRBJ2-3, with D possibly matching TRBD1 (5 bases). Germline V gives CDR1 SGHNT, CDR2 YYREEE (reference sequence). This CDR3 spans 15 amino acids. V lost 0 bases and J lost 0, with 8 bases in between. The CDR3 DNA sequence: TGTGCCAGCAGCTTGGGGGGCCACAGCACAGATACGCAGTATTTT. It is translated as CASSLGGHSTDTQYF.

This clonotype turned up a few times. The chain links TRBV2 to TRBJ2-4, with 7 bases identical to TRBD1. The J segment lost 3 bases and the V segment lost 5 bases, leaving 16 bases of the junction unmatched. CDR3 length equals 18 residues. Germline-derived CDR1 and CDR2 are SNHLY and FYNNEI. This CDR3 is CASSPPKLRGQDKNIQYF. CDR3 DNA sequence: TGTGCCAGCAGTCCACCGAAGTTGAGGGGGCAGGACAAAAACATTCAGTACTTC.

In its sample, this clonotype was seen a few times. The chain is built from TRBV4-3 and TRBJ1-3; D is unresolved. CDR3 length: 13 residues. Trimming cost V 1 base and J 2 bases, with 3 bases left between them. CDR1 and CDR2 from the germline V gene are LGHNA and YSLEER. Here the CDR3 reads CASSQVAGNTIYF. CDR3 nucleotide sequence: TGCGCCAGCAGCCAAGTTGCTGGAAACACCATATATTTT.

This clonotype was observed a few times. The chain has TRBV7-9 and TRBJ2-7; 8 nucleotides match TRBD1. This CDR3 comprises 16 residues. Germline lookup yields CDR1 SEHNR and CDR2 FQNEAQ (reference sequence). V was pared by 6 bases and J by 0 bases, with 10 bases of the junction left unmatched. CDR3 loop: CASRSDRGTSSYEQYF. In nucleotides, the CDR3 is TGTGCCAGCAGGTCCGACAGGGGAACAAGCTCCTACGAGCAGTACTTC.

Comments on this clonotype: Being one base from a much bigger clone, this may be a read error. The chain recombines TRBV4-1 with TRBJ2-7, with 7 bases lining up with TRBD1. Per the germline V gene, CDR1 is MGHRA and CDR2 is YSYEKL. The V segment lost 3 bases and the J segment 1 base; nucleotides outside the gene matches: 12. This CDR3 contains 17 residues. CDR3 sequence reads: CASSQAIPGTESYEQYF. CDR3 in DNA: TGCGCCAGCAGCCAGGCAATACCCGGGACAGAGTCCTACGAGCAGTACTTC.

This clonotype was detected only a few times. The chain is built from TRBV6-2 or TRBV6-3 and TRBJ2-7, with D maybe TRBD2 (5 bases). This CDR3 has 16 residues. Germline V gene sequence: CDR1 MNHEY, CDR2 SVGEGT. Trimming took off 4 bases at V and 2 bases at J, with 18 bases between the two ends. CDR3 protein: CASSSTGRVGAYEQYF. The CDR3 DNA reads TGTGCCAGCAGTTCAACGGGGAGAGTCGGGGCCTACGAGCAGTACTTC.

This clonotype has at least ten counts. The chain recombines TRBV6-2 or TRBV6-3 with TRBJ2-1; weak D call: TRBD2 (6 bases). V lost 7 bases and J 8 bases, leaving 24 bases between the germline ends. The CDR3 is made up of 16 amino acids. Germline V gene data show CDR1 as MNHEY and CDR2 as SVGEGT. CDR3 nucleotide sequence: TGTGCCAGCAATGGGTTACTGGCTAGCGCTGACGATGAGCAGTTCTTC. This translates into CASNGLLASADDEQFF.

The sample holds many counts of this clonotype. The chain has TRBV6-1 and TRBJ2-7; 7 positions agree with TRBD1. After removal of 6 bases from V and 1 base from J, the junction contained 3 bases not matched to a gene. Germline V lookup: CDR1 MNHNS, CDR2 SASEGT. CDR3 length equals 13 residues. The CDR3 loop is CASSETGSYEQYF. CDR3 sequence (DNA): TGTGCCAGCAGCGAGACAGGGTCCTACGAGCAGTACTTC.

In its sample, this clonotype was seen many times. CDR3 protein: CASSLSYEQYF. The CDR3 DNA reads as TGTGCCAGCAGCTTATCATACGAGCAGTACTTC. V is TRBV7-2 and J is TRBJ2-7, with D uncertain. This CDR3 has 11 residues. V dropped 2 bases and J dropped 4 bases, with 3 bases sitting between them. CDR1 and CDR2 (germline): SGHTA, FQGNSA.

The CDR3 DNA reads as TGTGCCAGCAGTCCTGGACAGGGGGCTCAGCCCCAGCATTTT. Protein: CASSPGQGAQPQHF. The V call is TRBV12-3 or TRBV12-4, the J call TRBJ1-5, with 11 positions matching TRBD1. The CDR3 sequence is 14 residues long. J gave up 6 bases and V 5 bases, and 3 bases lay outside the gene matches.

The gene calls are TRBV20-1 and TRBJ1-5; D is perhaps TRBD1 (5 bases). V was clipped by 0 bases and J by 7 bases, with 16 bases between them. The length of the CDR3 is 15 residues. CDR1 and CDR2 (germline): DFQATT, SNEGSKA (reference sequence). CDR3: CSARDLRGGQQPQHF. In DNA form, the CDR3 reads TGCAGTGCTAGAGACCTTAGGGGAGGGCAACAGCCCCAGCATTTT.

The V gene is TRBV20-1, the J gene TRBJ1-5, with D uncertain. Trimming shortened V by 2 bases and J by 1 base, and 12 bases separated the two germline ends. This CDR3 comprises 15 residues. Germline V CDR1 and CDR2: DFQATT, SNEGSKA (reference sequence). CDR3 sequence (DNA): TGCAGTGCTAGACCGCCGGAAAGGAGCAATCAGCCCCAGCATTTT. Its translation is CSARPPERSNQPQHF.

A few counts support this clonotype. J is TRBJ2-5 and V is TRBV12-3 or TRBV12-4; 7 bases are shared with TRBD1. Trimming cost V 7 bases and J 4 bases; bases outside gene matches: 6. The CDR3 sequence is 13 residues long. The CDR3 reads CASTRQGIETQYF. The CDR3 DNA follows: TGTGCCAGCACCAGACAGGGAATAGAGACCCAGTACTTC.